Below, 16 T cell receptor beta chains from the same sample are listed, as sequenced in a study of blood T cell repertoires in COVID-19. Produced via immunoSEQ multiplex PCR; TCRdb's table is partial and in-frame only. The repertoire includes about 97,000 clones, around 84% of them detected once, and around 4.5% sits in the top ten. Material: peripheral blood. These receptors came from a human donor in a cohort sampled during active COVID-19.

The V and J genes are TRBV28 and TRBJ2-7; D unresolved. There are 14 residues in the CDR3. CDR1 MDHEN and CDR2 SYDVKM come from the germline V gene. The V end lost 2 bases, the J end lost 1 base, and 9 bases lay between the germline ends. The CDR3 loop is CASSLTVTSYEQYF. The CDR3 nucleotides read TGTGCCAGCAGTTTAACGGTCACGTCCTACGAGCAGTACTTC.

This chain uses TRBV18 with TRBJ1-6; 7 nucleotides align to TRBD1. From germline, CDR1 is KGHSH and CDR2 LQKENI. Losses at the gene ends were 6 bases for V and 7 bases for J; bases not matched to a gene: 3. This CDR3 comprises 13 residues. CDR3 DNA: TGTGCCAGCTCCGAGGGACAGAATTCACCCCTCCACTTT. Protein: CASSEGQNSPLHF.

This rearrangement joins TRBV18 to TRBJ1-2, with 11 bases that match TRBD1. J gave up 2 bases and V 3 bases, and 11 bases lay outside the gene matches. Looked up from germline, CDR1 is KGHSH and CDR2 is LQKENI. This CDR3 comprises 18 residues. CDR3 protein: CASSPQGTGGDYNYGYTF. CDR3 sequence (DNA): TGTGCCAGCTCACCCCAAGGGACAGGGGGTGATTACAACTATGGCTACACCTTC.

This chain links TRBV6-5 with TRBJ1-1, with D maybe TRBD1 (5 bases). The germline V gene has CDR1 MNHEY and CDR2 SVGAGI. Trimming cost V 4 bases and J 1 base, with 7 bases left between them. The CDR3 is 13 amino acids. The CDR3 loop is CASSLTENTEAFF. CDR3 nucleotide sequence: TGTGCCAGCAGTTTGACAGAGAACACTGAAGCTTTCTTT.

The V call is TRBV28, the J call TRBJ1-4; D unclear. Trimming left V 7 bases short and J 8 bases short, with 17 bases between. This CDR3 contains 14 residues. CDR1 MDHEN and CDR2 SYDVKM come from the germline V gene. CDR3 nucleotides: TGTGCCAGCACCGAGACCGACCGGAGGGAAAAACTGTTTTTT. This sequence encodes CASTETDRREKLFF.

The genes are TRBV9 and TRBJ2-1, with 8 bases that match TRBD2. The CDR3 runs to 15 residues. Germline V gene data show CDR1 as SGDLS and CDR2 as YYNGEE. V trimming: 1 base; J trimming: 6 bases; junction bases outside the gene matches: 6. The CDR3 here is CASSVPPAGGNEQFF. The CDR3 region has the DNA TGTGCCAGCAGCGTACCTCCTGCGGGGGGCAATGAGCAGTTCTTC.

CDR3 DNA sequence: TGTGCCAGCGGGACATCTTACTACGAGCAGTACTTC. Its protein product is CASGTSYYEQYF. V usage is TRBV7-9 and J usage is TRBJ2-7, with D possibly matching TRBD1 (6 bases). Germline V lookup: CDR1 SEHNR, CDR2 FQNEAQ (reference sequence). Trimming took 8 bases from V and 3 from J, leaving 11 bases between them. This CDR3 spans 12 amino acids.

This chain uses TRBV10-3 with TRBJ1-3, with unresolved D. Trimming took 4 bases from V and 4 from J, leaving 8 bases between them. The germline gives CDR1 ENHRY, CDR2 SYGVKD. The CDR3 is 13 residues long. The CDR3, as DNA: TGTGCCATCAGTGCTCCGGGAGGAAACACCATATATTTT. It specifies CAISAPGGNTIYF.

V gene TRBV2 combines with J gene TRBJ2-2; 8 positions agree with TRBD2. Germline CDR1 reads SNHLY; CDR2 reads FYNNEI. The CDR3 covers 14 residues. V lost 8 bases and J lost 2; bases outside the gene matches: 4. The CDR3 spells CASGGGINTGELFF. The CDR3 DNA reads as TGTGCCAGCGGCGGGGGGATTAACACCGGGGAGCTGTTTTTT.

The chain joins TRBV5-1 to TRBJ2-3, with a tentative D call TRBD2 (6 bases). V shed 4 bases and J shed 0 bases, with 9 bases lying between them. Looked up from germline, CDR1 is SGHRS and CDR2 is YFSETQ. CDR3 size: 14 residues. Written as DNA, the CDR3 is TGCGCCAGCAGCCCGGGGACTAGCACAGATACGCAGTATTTT. Its protein is CASSPGTSTDTQYF.

The rearrangement uses TRBV3-1 (or the pseudogene TRBV3-2) and TRBJ1-4; no definite D call. This CDR3 region has 16 residues. V was cut by 4 bases and J by 7 bases, with 19 bases left in between. CDR1 is LGHDT, CDR2 YNNKEL, per germline (reference sequence). CDR3 bases: TGTGCCAGCAGCCCGTACGTATCCGCCCGGGGTGAAAAACTGTTTTTT. Translation gives CASSPYVSARGEKLFF.

The genes are TRBV2 and TRBJ2-5; 9 nucleotides agree with TRBD1. Germline CDR1 and CDR2: SNHLY and FYNNEI. The CDR3 runs 14 residues. V lost 6 bases to trimming and J lost 5 bases; unmatched junction nucleotides: 7. The CDR3 nucleotides are TGTGCCAGCAGCCGACAGGGGGAGTTCGAGACCCAGTACTTC. This codes for CASSRQGEFETQYF.

This sequence joins TRBV7-9 and TRBJ1-5; 9 bases match TRBD1. The CDR3 spans 14 residues. The V segment lost 5 bases and the J segment 6 bases; nucleotides outside the gene matches: 5. Germline lookup yields CDR1 SEHNR and CDR2 FQNEAQ (reference sequence). This CDR3 is CASSSRTGVQPQHF. The CDR3 DNA sequence: TGTGCCAGCAGCAGCAGGACAGGGGTTCAGCCCCAGCATTTT.

The chain is built from TRBV5-1 and TRBJ1-3; TRBD1 might be the D (6 bases). The germline V gene has CDR1 SGHRS and CDR2 YFSETQ. With 3 bases removed from V and 4 bases from J, the gap between germline ends came to 17 bases. This CDR3 is built from 16 residues. CDR3 sequence (DNA): TGCGCCAGCAGCTACGCCCCTACAGGGTTGGGAAACACCATATATTTT. Its translation: CASSYAPTGLGNTIYF.

V and J are TRBV7-6 and TRBJ1-2; 9 bases align to TRBD1. The length of the CDR3 is 15 residues. The germline V gene has CDR1 SGHVS and CDR2 FNYEAQ. V lost 1 base, J lost 7 bases, and 7 bases stayed unmatched. CDR3 sequence (DNA): TGTGCCAGCAGCTTAGGCGGGACAGGGTATGGTGGCTACACCTTC. Its protein is CASSLGGTGYGGYTF.

The V gene is TRBV19, the J gene TRBJ1-2; 8 bases align to TRBD1. J lost 2 bases, V lost 5 bases, and 4 bases had no gene match. CDR1 is LNHDA, CDR2 SQIVND, per germline (reference sequence). The CDR3 has 14 residues. CDR3 protein: CASSPQGANYGYTF. DNA for the CDR3: TGTGCCAGTAGTCCTCAGGGGGCGAACTATGGCTACACCTTC.